A selection of T cell receptor beta chains follows, all from one sample in a study of blood T cell repertoires in COVID-19. Generated by immunoSEQ multiplex PCR, the TCRdb table keeps only in-frame clones and is missing some. The sample has 300,000 to 450,000 clones; 85% are singletons. The sequenced sample consisted of peripheral blood. The receptors stem from a woman between 18 and 29 years old with acute or convalescent COVID-19. Each CDR3 is given with its conserved first and last residue. The D gene is left open where the match is weak. Only part of the rows carry a size: once, few, many, or a class if the clone is expanded.

>.|TRBV19|TRBJ1-1|.
TGTGCCAGTAGCTGGGACACGCACGAAACTTTCTTT
CASSWDTHETFF
>.|TRBV5-5|TRBJ2-2|TRBD2
TGTGCCAGCAGGGGCCCCGGGACTAGCGGGAGGTCCGGGGAGCTGTTTTTT
CASRGPGTSGRSGELFF
>.|TRBV14|TRBJ2-3|TRBD2
TGTGCCAGCAGCCAGGCCGGGACTAGCGCCCCCAATACGCAGTATTTT
CASSQAGTSAPNTQYF
>.|TRBV24-1|TRBJ1-4|TRBD1
TGTGCCACCAGTGATCCCCGACAGGGTACTAATGAAAAACTGTTTTTT
CATSDPRQGTNEKLFF
>once|TRBV12-3/TRBV12-4|TRBJ1-4|.
TGTGCCAGCAGTTTTTCCGACAGTGAAAAACTGTTTTTT
CASSFSDSEKLFF
>few|TRBV10-3|TRBJ2-3|.
TGTGCCATCAGTGAGCTCCAGATTCTTAGCACAGATACGCAGTATTTT
CAISELQILSTDTQYF
>.|TRBV29-1|TRBJ1-5|.
TGCAGCGTTGGAGGCCAGGGTGATCAGCCCCAGCATTTT
CSVGGQGDQPQHF
>.|TRBV19|TRBJ1-5|TRBD1
TGTGCCAGTAGTACGACAGGGGGCAGCGTAGGGCCCCAGCATTTT
CASSTTGGSVGPQHF
>.|TRBV2|TRBJ1-1|.
TGTGCCAGCAGTGAAGGGGTGGGCATGAACACTGAAGCTTTCTTT
CASSEGVGMNTEAFF
>.|TRBV19|TRBJ2-2|TRBD2
TGTGCCAGTAGCCGGACTAGCCCGAACACCGGGGAGCTGTTTTTT
CASSRTSPNTGELFF
>.|TRBV28|TRBJ2-1|TRBD2
TGTGCCAGCTCGGGCCCTAGCGGGAGTGGGGGGAGCTCCTACAATGAGCAGTTCTTC
CASSGPSGSGGSSYNEQFF
>.|TRBV19|TRBJ1-4|.
TGTGCCAGTAGTATCGGACGACAGATATATAATGAAAAACTGTTTTTT
CASSIGRQIYNEKLFF
>.|TRBV10-2|TRBJ2-5|.
TGCGCCAGCAGTGAGTCGGGAGACACCGAGACCCAGTACTTC
CASSESGDTETQYF